The source of this TCR beta chain is a study of OX40 agonist ivuxolimab in advanced cancers. Regarding the study as a whole: Among the lowest levels of clonal expansion were found in partial responders at 0.1-3.0 mg/kg. Both blood CD4+ and CD8+ T cells showed clonal growth by week 6 at 0.1 to 3.0 mg/kg.

A history of autoimmune disease or systemic immunosuppression excluded patients. Sequencing used immunoSEQ multiplex PCR; TCRdb keeps in-frame clones, though not all of them. The sample has tens of thousands of clones, over 75% seen once; the top ten hold 11%. Regarding this clone: Its antigen is still unknown.

This TCR was recovered from an adult with an advanced solid tumor such as melanoma, head and neck, liver or kidney cancer. The sequences come from CD4+ or CD8+ T cells sorted from blood, collected in a trial of the OX40 agonist ivuxolimab.

The CDR3 DNA reads as TGTGCCAGCAACGACAGGGGCTTCGGTGAAGCTTTCTTT. Residues: CASNDRGFGEAFF. V is TRBV4-2 and J is TRBJ1-1; TRBD1 aligns across 8 bases. The trim removed 7 bases at V and 7 bases at J, leaving 8 bases unmatched. The CDR3 runs 13 residues. CDR1 is LGHNA, CDR2 YNFKEQ, per germline.